This T cell receptor (beta chain) was identified during a study of technical replicates of blood from four donors. The CDR3 length is 13 residues. V lost 6 bases and J lost 7; bases outside the gene matches: 8. Germline V gene data show CDR1 as KGHSH and CDR2 as LQKENI. Produced via immunoSEQ multiplex PCR; TCRdb's table is partial and in-frame only. The data show around 78,000 clones, approximately 95% seen once. The chain is built from TRBV18 and TRBJ1-2; 7 bases are shared with TRBD1. This clonotype originated in a human donor in good health. Sequenced sample: T cells isolated from PBMCs. CDR3 sequence: CASSPDRERGYTF. The CDR3 DNA is TGTGCCAGCTCGCCCGACAGGGAGCGTGGCTACACCTTC.